The 18 T cell receptor beta chains below all came from one sample that was sequenced in a study of blood T cell repertoires in COVID-19. The repertoire was sequenced with immunoSEQ multiplex PCR; TCRdb's copy has only in-frame clones and lacks some. Among about 330,000 clones listed, roughly 90% were seen once. Material: peripheral blood. These receptors were collected from a woman aged 45-60 years with active or convalescent COVID-19.

The rearrangement joins TRBV7-2 to TRBJ2-1; D gene unclear. The V end was cut by 5 bases, the J end by 5 bases, with 13 bases between. The germline CDR1 and CDR2 sequences are SGHTA and FQGNSA. The CDR3 runs 14 residues. The CDR3 protein is CASSRDFADNEQFF. CDR3 bases: TGTGCCAGCAGCCGTGACTTCGCGGACAATGAGCAGTTCTTC.

The chain joins TRBV30 to TRBJ1-1; TRBD1 might be the D (5 bases). This CDR3 spans 12 amino acids. The germline V gene encodes CDR1 GTSNPN and CDR2 SVGIG (reference sequence). The V end lost 2 bases, the J end lost 7 bases, and 11 bases lay between the germline ends. Written as DNA, the CDR3 is TGTGCCTGGAGTCCGGGGACTTTTGAAGCTTTCTTT. Protein: CAWSPGTFEAFF.

The chain carries TRBV30 and TRBJ1-2, with 7 bases that match TRBD1. Germline CDR1 GTSNPN, CDR2 SVGIG (reference sequence). The CDR3 covers 15 residues. After removal of 5 bases from V and 4 bases from J, the junction contained 13 bases not matched to a gene. Here the CDR3 DNA reads TGTGCCTGGGGAAAGAGGGGGCAAGTGGGCTATGGCTACACCTTC. Translation gives CAWGKRGQVGYGYTF.

CDR3 amino acids: CASSLAGLAGGLMYTQYF. The CDR3 nucleotides are TGTGCCAGCAGCTTAGCGGGGCTAGCGGGAGGGCTCATGTATACGCAGTATTTT. V gene TRBV7-2 combines with J gene TRBJ2-3; the match to TRBD2 covers 12 bases. Germline lookup yields CDR1 SGHTA and CDR2 FQGNSA. J gave up 7 bases and V 0 bases, and 11 bases lay outside the gene matches. The CDR3 has 18 residues.

Only one count was recorded for this clone. The CDR3 loop reads CASSENSGSSYNEQFF. In DNA, the CDR3 is TGTGCCAGCAGTGAAAATAGCGGGAGCTCCTACAATGAGCAGTTCTTC. The chain employs TRBV25-1 and TRBJ2-1; 9 bases are shared with TRBD2. The V and J ends lost 2 bases and 0 bases, in that order; junction bases with no gene match: 2. The CDR3 runs 16 residues. From germline, CDR1 is MGHDK and CDR2 SYGVNS.

This clone was detected only once. The genes are TRBV5-4 and TRBJ2-1; 11 bases are a match to TRBD1. This CDR3 has 14 amino acids. Trimming at V came to 4 bases and at J to 10 bases, leaving 7 bases not matched to a gene. CDR1 and CDR2 (germline): SGHNT, YYREEE (reference sequence). CDR3 bases: TGTGCCAGCAGCCGGGACAGGGGGGGCGACGAGCAGTTCTTC. This encodes CASSRDRGGDEQFF.

V is TRBV6-6 and J is TRBJ2-3, with 12 bases matching TRBD2. The length of the CDR3 is 16 residues. V gave up 7 bases and J gave up 4 bases; unmatched junction bases: 9. In germline, CDR1 is MNHNY, CDR2 SVGAGI (reference sequence). CDR3 coding DNA: TGTGCCAGCACCCCTCTAGCGGGGGGGTCCCCAGATACGCAGTATTTT. Protein: CASTPLAGGSPDTQYF.

The chain employs TRBV19 and TRBJ2-1, with D possibly matching TRBD2 (6 bases). The CDR3 extends over 14 amino acids. Per the germline V gene, CDR1 is LNHDA and CDR2 is SQIVND (reference sequence). The V gene lost 3 bases and the J gene lost 8 bases, with 14 bases spanning the gap. The CDR3 coding sequence is TGTGCCAGTAGTATCCCCCGGGTAGCGGATGAGCAGTTCTTC. This codes for CASSIPRVADEQFF.

The chain uses TRBV6-5 and TRBJ2-7, with a tentative D call TRBD2 (7 bases). The CDR3 runs 14 residues. V lost 5 bases and J 6 bases, leaving 17 bases between the germline ends. The germline V gene has CDR1 MNHEY and CDR2 SVGAGI. CDR3 bases: TGTGCCAGCAGTCTCGAGGGGGGGAGGGGCGAGCAGTACTTC. Its translation: CASSLEGGRGEQYF.

This rearrangement joins TRBV2 to TRBJ1-1; D unclear. The V end was cut by 1 base, the J end by 1 base, with 7 bases between. Germline values: CDR1 SNHLY, CDR2 FYNNEI. The CDR3 totals 14 residues. CDR3 loop: CASSEEPGNTEAFF. In DNA, the CDR3 is TGTGCCAGCAGTGAAGAACCCGGGAACACTGAAGCTTTCTTT.

J is TRBJ2-1 and V is TRBV6-4; TRBD2 aligns across 10 bases. This CDR3 comprises 16 residues. The germline V gene has CDR1 MRHNA and CDR2 SNTAGT. With 2 bases clipped from V and 5 bases from J, the junction kept 6 bases outside the gene matches. In DNA form, the CDR3 reads TGTGCCAGCAGTGACACGGGACTAGCGCAGAACAATGAGCAGTTCTTC. This sequence encodes CASSDTGLAQNNEQFF.

V usage is TRBV6-5 and J usage is TRBJ1-1; D is unclear. Germline V gives CDR1 MNHEY, CDR2 SVGAGI. This CDR3 comprises 14 residues. V lost 8 bases and J 6 bases, leaving 19 bases between the germline ends. The DNA of the CDR3 is TGTGCCAGCGGAGGACGAGGCCCCGTCGCTGAAGCTTTCTTT. This codes for CASGGRGPVAEAFF.

This chain joins TRBV11-2 and TRBJ2-7, with D possibly being TRBD2 (5 bases). Trimming took 1 base from V and 5 from J, leaving 12 bases between them. The CDR3 length is 14 residues. Per the germline V gene, CDR1 is SGHAT and CDR2 is FQNNGV. CDR3 protein: CASSLVTEEDEQYF. DNA for the CDR3: TGTGCCAGCAGCTTAGTCACCGAGGAGGACGAGCAGTACTTC.

The chain has TRBV9 and TRBJ1-1; possibly TRBD1 for D (6 bases). CDR1 and CDR2 from the germline V gene are SGDLS and YYNGEE. V gave up 2 bases and J gave up 4 bases, with 12 bases separating them. The CDR3 sequence is 14 residues long. The CDR3 DNA reads TGTGCCAGCAGCGTTCTTACAGGGCCCACTGAAGCTTTCTTT. Translating gives CASSVLTGPTEAFF.

V usage is TRBV11-1 and J usage is TRBJ2-7; 9 nucleotides line up with TRBD1. Per germline, CDR1 SGHAT and CDR2 FQDESV (reference sequence). There are 16 residues in the CDR3. Germline trimming cut 5 bases from V and 0 bases from J; bases unmatched to any gene: 8. DNA for the CDR3: TGTGCCAGCAGCCTCTCCGGGACAGGGTTCTCCTACGAGCAGTACTTC. Translated: CASSLSGTGFSYEQYF. Together with reference TRBV11-1 and TRBJ2-7, the CDR3 gives the full variable domain: EAEVAQSPRYKITEKSQAVAFWCDPISGHATLYWYRQILGQGPELLVQFQDESVVDDSQLPKDRFSAERLKGVDSTLKIQPAELGDSAMYLCASSLSGTGFSYEQYFGPGTRLTVT.

The chain is built from TRBV15 and TRBJ2-2; 8 bases match TRBD1. The germline CDR1 and CDR2 sequences are LNHNV and YYDKDF (reference sequence). Trimming removed 3 bases from V and 6 bases from J; junction bases left unmatched: 12. This CDR3 is built from 17 residues. The CDR3 nucleotides are TGTGCCACCAGCAGCCCCCCCAGGACAGGGCGCCCCGGGGAGCTGTTTTTT. This translates into CATSSPPRTGRPGELFF.

The chain couples TRBV5-4 to TRBJ2-3, with D perhaps matching TRBD1 (5 bases). The CDR3 extends over 16 amino acids. V was pared by 2 bases and J by 0 bases, with 13 bases between. CDR1 is SGHNT and CDR2 is YYREEE in the germline V gene (reference sequence). This CDR3 is CASSLSKGPSTDTQYF. The CDR3, as DNA: TGTGCCAGCAGCTTATCAAAGGGGCCTAGCACAGATACGCAGTATTTT.

In its sample, this clone was seen once. The CDR3 DNA is TGTGCCAGCACCCCTTGGTCGGGATTGACTGGGGCCAACGTCCTGACTTTC. Translation gives CASTPWSGLTGANVLTF. This chain links TRBV27 with TRBJ2-6; weak D call: TRBD2 (5 bases). The CDR3 is 17 amino acids. Germline CDR1 and CDR2: MNHEY and SMNVEV (reference sequence). The V gene lost 7 bases and the J gene lost 2 bases, with 18 bases spanning the gap.